Here is one TCR beta chain with its context. Its antigen is not identified. The data originate from a study of CD8 T cells in ankylosing spondylitis. The study's findings and limits: About 8 highly homologous variants made up a TCR beta motif, and this motif appeared characteristic of ankylosing spondylitis blood. Clones linked to disease were reported to show significant enrichment in matched ankylosing spondylitis synovial fluid.

The V end was cut by 2 bases, the J end by 0 bases, with 6 bases between. The CDR3 spans 14 residues. Quantitative 5'-RACE was performed with molecular barcodes, and it yielded the TCR beta libraries. From the 5' RACE reads, TCRdb called clonotypes with MiXCR, one entry per CDR3 protein. The sample lists a few hundred thousand distinct CDR3 sequences, approximately 20% occurring once. The receptor was isolated from a male donor with ankylosing spondylitis. The sample taken for sequencing was blood, either unsorted or a sorted T cell fraction (not recorded which). The rearrangement joins TRBV12-3 or TRBV12-4 to TRBJ2-3, with D uncertain. The CDR3 bases are TGTGCCAGCAGTTTACGGTCTAGCACAGATACGCAGTATTTT. Protein product: CASSLRSSTDTQYF.